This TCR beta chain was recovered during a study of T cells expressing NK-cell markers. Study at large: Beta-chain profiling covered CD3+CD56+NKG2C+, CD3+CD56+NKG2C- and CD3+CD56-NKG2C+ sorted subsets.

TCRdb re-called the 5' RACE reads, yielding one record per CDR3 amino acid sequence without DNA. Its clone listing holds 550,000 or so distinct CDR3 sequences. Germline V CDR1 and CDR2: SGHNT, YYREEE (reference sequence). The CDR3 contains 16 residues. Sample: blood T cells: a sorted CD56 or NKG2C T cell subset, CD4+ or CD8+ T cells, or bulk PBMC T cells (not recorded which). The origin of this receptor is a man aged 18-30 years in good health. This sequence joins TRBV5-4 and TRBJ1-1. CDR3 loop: CASSLGTVRGNTEAFF.